This T cell receptor (beta chain) was captured by sequencing in a study of cytomegalovirus exposure and HLA in healthy donors. Researchers ran the PCR with 60 Vbeta and 13 Jbeta primers. Sequencing was performed with immunoSEQ multiplex PCR; in TCRdb, only in-frame clones are kept and a portion is missing. The sample yields 150,000 to 200,000 clones, roughly 74% seen once. From germline, CDR1 is SGDLS and CDR2 YYNGEE. The CDR3 sequence is 15 residues long. Trimming shortened V by 3 bases and J by 6 bases, and 16 bases separated the two germline ends. As regards this clone: The antigen remains unidentified.

Notes on the study in general: A prior analysis recorded that most TCR beta V segments were productive about 87% or about 30% of the time. The likely explanation for a cluster of highly shared sequence variants was sequencing artifact.

This TCR derives from a female donor in good health and CMV-seronegative. Sequenced sample: PBMCs. This rearrangement joins TRBV9 to TRBJ1-5; weak D call: TRBD1 (6 bases). CDR3 region: CASSAGTGGGQPQHF. The CDR3 DNA reads as TGTGCCAGCAGCGCCGGGACGGGGGGCGGTCAGCCCCAGCATTTT.